This T cell receptor (beta chain) was documented in a study of T-cell reconstitution after alpha-beta-depleted transplantation in children. CDR1 and CDR2 (germline): SGHTA, FQGNSA. Trimming pared 1 base from V and 5 bases from J, leaving 5 bases between. CDR3 length: 12 residues. Unique molecular identifiers were incorporated into the prepared TCRbeta library. Using its own MiXCR run on the PCR reads, TCRdb lists one record per CDR3 protein. The profile shows roughly 500,000 distinct CDR3 sequences, approximately 29% of them singletons. The starting material was PBMCs from the stem cell graft donor, obtained from the stem cell graft. This sequence originates from a human donor who donated a stem cell graft to a child with aplastic anemia. The chain carries TRBV7-2 and TRBJ2-5; D remains ambiguous. Here the CDR3 DNA reads TGTGCCAGCAGCTTAGTCTTCGAGACCCAGTACTTC. Amino acid sequence: CASSLVFETQYF.